This T cell receptor beta chain was sequenced during a study of neoadjuvant anti-PD-1 for oral cavity cancer. Indicated time point: after neoadjuvant nivolumab, at surgical resection. These oral cavity squamous cell carcinomas were HPV-negative and locally advanced. Study outcomes and limitations: Higher pretreatment blood Treg/Th17 ratios correlated with higher pretreatment blood and lower post-treatment tumor TCRbeta clonality. Only three patients per response group were TCR-analyzed; validation needed. After neoadjuvant nivolumab, PBMC T cell clonality was significantly higher in non-responders than responders.

As to this clone: The antigen is unknown.

The CDR3 contains 15 residues. CDR1 and CDR2 (germline): ENHRY, SYGVKD. V shed 3 bases and J shed 0 bases, with 11 bases lying between them. Profiled with immunoSEQ multiplex PCR; TCRdb holds only in-frame clones, not every one. Of about 68,000 clones in the sample, around 84% are singletons; the top ten hold roughly 3.4%. Sequences were derived from PBMCs, sampled after nivolumab (anti-PD-1) treatment. This receptor was taken from a person aged 40 to 85 with oral cavity squamous cell carcinoma. This chain links TRBV10-3 with TRBJ1-2, with D possibly TRBD1 on 5 matching bases. The CDR3 reads CAISDSGTANYGYTF. The DNA of the CDR3 is TGTGCCATCAGTGACTCGGGGACGGCTAACTATGGCTACACCTTC.